Shown below are 10 T cell receptor beta chains from a single sample sequenced in a study of response to subunit inactivated influenza vaccine. MiXCR, run by TCRdb on the RT-PCR reads, gives a single entry per CDR3 protein. The sample has roughly 570,000 distinct CDR3 sequences; around 13% are singletons. Sequenced material: PBMCs from blood, taken about 11 days after vaccination. The receptors derive from a middle-aged man who received an inactivated influenza vaccine.

The chain carries TRBV7-9 and TRBJ2-2; 7 nucleotides align to TRBD1. The germline gives CDR1 SEHNR, CDR2 FQNEAQ (reference sequence). The CDR3 spans 13 residues. The CDR3, as DNA: TGTGCAACAGGGGCCACTAACACCGGGGAGCTGTTTTTT. Protein sequence: CATGATNTGELFF.

A few counts support this clonotype. V is TRBV29-1 and J is TRBJ1-3; D perhaps matches TRBD1 (5 bases). From germline, CDR1 is SQVTM and CDR2 ANQGSEA. The germline V and J ends were trimmed by 1 base and 4 bases, with 14 bases remaining between them. This CDR3 comprises 15 residues. The CDR3 coding sequence is TGCAGCGTTGAAGTCGGACCAGGGTCAGGAAACACCATATATTTT. Protein sequence: CSVEVGPGSGNTIYF.

Many counts were recorded for this clonotype. This rearrangement joins TRBV12-3 or TRBV12-4 to TRBJ1-4; 8 bases map to TRBD1. The ends lost 2 bases at V and 6 bases at J; junction bases unmatched: 2. CDR3 length: 14 residues. Here the CDR3 DNA reads TGTGCCAGCAGTTTACAGGGGGCAGATGAAAAACTGTTTTTT. This translates into CASSLQGADEKLFF.

This clonotype came up many times. The J gene is TRBJ2-3, the V gene TRBV6-2 or TRBV6-3; D is possibly TRBD1 (5 bases). The length of the CDR3 is 11 residues. The germline V gene encodes CDR1 MNHEY and CDR2 SVGEGT. Trimming shortened V by 8 bases and J by 4 bases, and 7 bases separated the two germline ends. The CDR3: CASGASDTQYF. CDR3 nucleotide sequence: TGTGCCAGCGGGGCTTCAGATACGCAGTATTTT.

This chain uses TRBV20-1 with TRBJ2-6; no definite D call. From germline, CDR1 is DFQATT and CDR2 SNEGSKA (reference sequence). V was pared by 5 bases and J by 0 bases, with 8 bases between. The CDR3 loop spans 14 amino acids. The CDR3 bases are TGCAGTGCTTCCCAGAACTCTGGGGCCAACGTCCTGACTTTC. This encodes CSASQNSGANVLTF.

This clonotype was observed a few times. V usage is TRBV10-2 and J usage is TRBJ1-5, with D perhaps TRBD1 (5 bases). The CDR3 runs to 16 residues. Germline V gene data show CDR1 as WSHSY and CDR2 as SAAADI. Trimming pared 5 bases from V and 3 bases from J, leaving 17 bases between. This CDR3 reads CASSLDATAHNQPQHF. CDR3 nucleotides: TGCGCCAGCAGTCTAGACGCGACAGCTCACAATCAGCCCCAGCATTTT.

The gene calls are TRBV12-3 or TRBV12-4 and TRBJ2-1, with 8 bases aligning to TRBD1. This CDR3 region has 14 residues. Germline trimming cut 6 bases from V and 7 bases from J; bases unmatched to any gene: 8. CDR3 DNA: TGTGCCAGCAGGTTGGACAGGGTAGGGAATGAGCAGTTCTTC. It encodes CASRLDRVGNEQFF.

The V call is TRBV13, the J call TRBJ2-7; 7 bases fit TRBD2. J gave up 2 bases and V 5 bases, and 12 bases lay outside the gene matches. Germline lookup yields CDR1 PRHDT and CDR2 FYEKMQ (reference sequence). CDR3 size: 16 residues. The CDR3 DNA reads TGTGCCAGCAGCCCAGGGCTAGCGGTAGGTACCTACGAGCAGTACTTC. Amino acids: CASSPGLAVGTYEQYF. Full variable domain (missing parts from reference TRBV13 and TRBJ2-7): AAGVIQSPRHLIKEKRETATLKCYPIPRHDTVYWYQQGPGQDPQFLISFYEKMQSDKGSIPDRFSAQQFSDYHSELNMSSLELGDSALYFCASSPGLAVGTYEQYFGPGTRLTVT.

This clonotype was seen many times. The CDR3 is CASSLQGNYGYTF. The CDR3, as DNA: TGTGCCAGCAGCCTACAGGGTAACTATGGCTACACCTTC. The chain uses TRBV3-1 and TRBJ1-2; a weak D match, TRBD1 (6 bases). The germline V gene has CDR1 LGHDT and CDR2 YNNKEL (reference sequence). The CDR3 runs to 13 residues. V was shortened by 4 bases and J by 1 base, with 7 bases between the two germline ends. Supplemented by reference TRBV3-1 and TRBJ1-2, the full variable domain reads DTAVSQTPKYLVTQMGNDKSIKCEQNLGHDTMYWYKQDSKKFLKIMFSYNNKELIINETVPNRFSPKSPDKAHLNLHINSLELGDSAVYFCASSLQGNYGYTFGSGTRLTVV.

This chain connects TRBV11-2 to TRBJ2-5; 10 positions match TRBD2. Germline values: CDR1 SGHAT, CDR2 FQNNGV. J lost 5 bases, V lost 4 bases, and 7 bases had no gene match. The CDR3 contains 15 residues. CDR3: CASSSASGGWETQYF. CDR3 sequence (DNA): TGTGCCAGCAGCTCCGCTAGCGGGGGATGGGAGACCCAGTACTTC.